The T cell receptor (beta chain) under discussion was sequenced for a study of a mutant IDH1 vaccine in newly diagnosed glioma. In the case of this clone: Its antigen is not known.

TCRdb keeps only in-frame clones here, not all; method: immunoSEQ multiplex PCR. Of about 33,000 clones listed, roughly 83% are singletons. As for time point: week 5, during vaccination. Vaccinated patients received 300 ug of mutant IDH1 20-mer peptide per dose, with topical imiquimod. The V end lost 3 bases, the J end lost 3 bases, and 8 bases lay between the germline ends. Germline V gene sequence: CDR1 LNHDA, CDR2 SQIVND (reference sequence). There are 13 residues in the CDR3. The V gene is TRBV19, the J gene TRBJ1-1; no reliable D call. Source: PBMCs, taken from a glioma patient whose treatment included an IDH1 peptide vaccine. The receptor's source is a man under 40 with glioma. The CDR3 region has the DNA TGTGCCAGTAGTATCGCCAGAGACACTGAAGCTTTCTTT. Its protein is CASSIARDTEAFF. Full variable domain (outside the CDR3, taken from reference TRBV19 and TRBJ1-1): DGGITQSPKYLFRKEGQNVTLSCEQNLNHDAMYWYRQDPGQGLRLIYYSQIVNDFQKGDIAEGYSVSREKKESFPLTVTSAQKNPTAFYLCASSIARDTEAFFGQGTRLTVV.